Listed below are T cell receptor beta chains from one sample, sequenced in a study of blood T cell repertoires in COVID-19. The protocol was immunoSEQ multiplex PCR, while the TCRdb copy is restricted to in-frame clones and leaves out a portion. The data contain some 89,000 clones, roughly 87% of them seen just once; the ten biggest clones take up approximately 2.2%. The sample was peripheral blood. The source of these receptors is a man in his fifties with acute or convalescent COVID-19. CDR3s include the opening cysteine and the closing phenylalanine or tryptophan. Each record gives: D gene, V gene, J gene, clone size, CDR3 DNA, CDR3 protein. A D gene is named only where the DNA matches it firmly. The size field is filled for only some rows; it gives once, few, many or a size class.

d_call: NA; v_call: TRBV4-3; j_call: TRBJ1-1; clone_size: NA; cdr3_nt: TGCGCCAGCAGCCAAGGATTCGTCGGTTACACTGAAGCTTTCTTT; cdr3_aa: CASSQGFVGYTEAFF
d_call: NA; v_call: TRBV6-1; j_call: TRBJ1-5; clone_size: once; cdr3_nt: TGTGCCAGCAGTGAACCCGGGATTAGCAATCAGCCCCAGCATTTT; cdr3_aa: CASSEPGISNQPQHF
d_call: NA; v_call: TRBV6-1; j_call: TRBJ1-1; clone_size: NA; cdr3_nt: TGTGCCAGCAGTGAAGGAGGGATTAACACTGAAGCTTTCTTT; cdr3_aa: CASSEGGINTEAFF
d_call: NA; v_call: TRBV7-6; j_call: TRBJ1-1; clone_size: NA; cdr3_nt: TGTGCCAGCAGCTTATCGGGGGGCGGAGGAGTTGCTGAAGCTTTCTTT; cdr3_aa: CASSLSGGGGVAEAFF
d_call: NA; v_call: TRBV18; j_call: TRBJ1-1; clone_size: NA; cdr3_nt: TGTGCCAGCTCACCAAGCACGGTTAACACTGAAGCTTTCTTT; cdr3_aa: CASSPSTVNTEAFF
d_call: TRBD1; v_call: TRBV19; j_call: TRBJ1-1; clone_size: NA; cdr3_nt: TGTGCCAGTAGCTTACAGGGGGCTGTGACTGAAGCTTTCTTT; cdr3_aa: CASSLQGAVTEAFF
d_call: TRBD2; v_call: TRBV7-9; j_call: TRBJ2-1; clone_size: NA; cdr3_nt: TGTGCCAGCAGCGTCGAACCGGGACTAGCGAATGAGCAGTTCTTC; cdr3_aa: CASSVEPGLANEQFF
d_call: TRBD2; v_call: TRBV7-9; j_call: TRBJ2-2; clone_size: few; cdr3_nt: TGTGCCAGCAGCGGAGCGGGAGGGCGTCACGGGGAGCTGTTTTTT; cdr3_aa: CASSGAGGRHGELFF
d_call: NA; v_call: TRBV20-1; j_call: TRBJ2-3; clone_size: NA; cdr3_nt: TGCAGTGCTAGATTCCTAGCTGGGCAGTATTTT; cdr3_aa: CSARFLAGQYF
d_call: TRBD2; v_call: TRBV5-1; j_call: TRBJ2-3; clone_size: once; cdr3_nt: TGCGCCAGCAGCTTACAAGCTAGCGGGGACACAGATACGCAGTATTTT; cdr3_aa: CASSLQASGDTDTQYF
d_call: NA; v_call: TRBV23-1; j_call: TRBJ2-3; clone_size: NA; cdr3_nt: TGCGCCAGCAGTCAAGGAATCAGGGCGCCCATAGATACGCAGTATTTT; cdr3_aa: CASSQGIRAPIDTQYF
d_call: NA; v_call: TRBV28; j_call: TRBJ1-5; clone_size: NA; cdr3_nt: TGTGCCAGCAGCACCCTCTTGGGCAGGGTTCAGCCCCAGCATTTT; cdr3_aa: CASSTLLGRVQPQHF
d_call: TRBD1; v_call: TRBV6-5; j_call: TRBJ1-2; clone_size: NA; cdr3_nt: TGTGCCAGCAGTCTAACACCGGGACAGGGATCTGGCTACACCTTC; cdr3_aa: CASSLTPGQGSGYTF
d_call: NA; v_call: TRBV11-2; j_call: TRBJ2-7; clone_size: NA; cdr3_nt: TGTGCCAGCAGCTCACTCAGGGGAAGCTACGAGCAGTACTTC; cdr3_aa: CASSSLRGSYEQYF
d_call: NA; v_call: TRBV12-3/TRBV12-4; j_call: TRBJ2-1; clone_size: NA; cdr3_nt: TGTGCCAGCAGCGCCGTCCAAGCTACTGAGCAGTTCTTC; cdr3_aa: CASSAVQATEQFF
d_call: TRBD2; v_call: TRBV4-2; j_call: TRBJ2-1; clone_size: NA; cdr3_nt: TGTGCCAGCAGCCAAGATTTCGCGGGAGGGTCAGATGAGCAGTTCTTC; cdr3_aa: CASSQDFAGGSDEQFF
d_call: NA; v_call: TRBV6-5; j_call: TRBJ2-5; clone_size: NA; cdr3_nt: TGTGCCAGCAGCAAGGACAGACAAGAGACCCAGTACTTC; cdr3_aa: CASSKDRQETQYF
d_call: TRBD1; v_call: TRBV7-9; j_call: TRBJ1-4; clone_size: NA; cdr3_nt: TGTGCCAGCAGCTCCTCGGACAGGGGTGGAGAAAAACTGTTTTTT; cdr3_aa: CASSSSDRGGEKLFF
d_call: TRBD2; v_call: TRBV11-2; j_call: TRBJ2-7; clone_size: NA; cdr3_nt: TGTGCCAGCCGCGCGGGAGGCGAGCAGTACTTC; cdr3_aa: CASRAGGEQYF
d_call: TRBD1; v_call: TRBV19; j_call: TRBJ1-1; clone_size: NA; cdr3_nt: TGTGCCAGTAGTTTTAACAGGGGAGTTATGAACACTGAAGCTTTCTTT; cdr3_aa: CASSFNRGVMNTEAFF
d_call: TRBD2; v_call: TRBV9; j_call: TRBJ2-5; clone_size: NA; cdr3_nt: TGTGCCAGCAGCGTAGGGGTGGGAGGGCCCCAAGAGACCCAGTACTTC; cdr3_aa: CASSVGVGGPQETQYF
d_call: TRBD1; v_call: TRBV19; j_call: TRBJ1-2; clone_size: NA; cdr3_nt: TGTGCCAGTACACTTCAGGGGCGTCGACAGGGGGATGGCTACACCTTC; cdr3_aa: CASTLQGRRQGDGYTF
d_call: TRBD1; v_call: TRBV7-9; j_call: TRBJ1-6; clone_size: once; cdr3_nt: TGTGCCAGCACCGAGGGTCTCAGGGGGCATTCACCCCTCCACTTT; cdr3_aa: CASTEGLRGHSPLHF
d_call: NA; v_call: TRBV3-1/TRBV3-2; j_call: TRBJ1-2; clone_size: once; cdr3_nt: TGTGCCAGCAGCCAAGAGGCGGAGTTCTATGGCTACACCTTC; cdr3_aa: CASSQEAEFYGYTF
d_call: NA; v_call: TRBV6-1; j_call: TRBJ1-3; clone_size: NA; cdr3_nt: TGTGCCAGCAGTGAGGAGTGGGCTGGAAACACCATATATTTT; cdr3_aa: CASSEEWAGNTIYF
d_call: NA; v_call: TRBV28; j_call: TRBJ2-5; clone_size: once; cdr3_nt: TGTGCCAGCAGGGCCGCCAGGGTGAAAGAGACCCAGTACTTC; cdr3_aa: CASRAARVKETQYF
d_call: NA; v_call: TRBV24-1; j_call: TRBJ1-2; clone_size: NA; cdr3_nt: TGTGCCACCAGTGATTTTGCAGGTTACGGCTACACCTTC; cdr3_aa: CATSDFAGYGYTF
d_call: NA; v_call: TRBV5-1; j_call: TRBJ1-2; clone_size: NA; cdr3_nt: TGCGCCAGCAGCTTGGCAGGGGTGAACTATGGCTACACCTTC; cdr3_aa: CASSLAGVNYGYTF
d_call: NA; v_call: TRBV12-3/TRBV12-4; j_call: TRBJ1-1; clone_size: NA; cdr3_nt: TGTGCCAGCACCAACTTAAACACTGAAGCTTTCTTT; cdr3_aa: CASTNLNTEAFF
d_call: TRBD1; v_call: TRBV7-2; j_call: TRBJ2-5; clone_size: NA; cdr3_nt: TGTGCCAGCAGCTTTGACAGGGCCTCAGAGACCCAGTACTTC; cdr3_aa: CASSFDRASETQYF
d_call: TRBD1; v_call: TRBV5-1; j_call: TRBJ2-5; clone_size: NA; cdr3_nt: TGCGCCAGCAGCCCCCACAGGGGCGAGACCCAGTACTTC; cdr3_aa: CASSPHRGETQYF
d_call: TRBD1; v_call: TRBV28; j_call: TRBJ1-6; clone_size: NA; cdr3_nt: TGTGCCAGCAGTTCCGACAGGGTTAGGGATAATTCACCCCTCCACTTT; cdr3_aa: CASSSDRVRDNSPLHF
d_call: NA; v_call: TRBV11-1; j_call: TRBJ1-5; clone_size: NA; cdr3_nt: TGTGCCAGCAGCTTAGGGCATGGTCAGCCCCAGCATTTT; cdr3_aa: CASSLGHGQPQHF
d_call: TRBD1; v_call: TRBV7-9; j_call: TRBJ2-5; clone_size: NA; cdr3_nt: TGTGCCAGCAGCTTATCGACAGGGTCCCAGTACTTC; cdr3_aa: CASSLSTGSQYF
d_call: TRBD2; v_call: TRBV6-5; j_call: TRBJ2-1; clone_size: few; cdr3_nt: TGTGCCAGCACCCAGGGGCTAGCGGGTTACAATGAGCAGTTCTTC; cdr3_aa: CASTQGLAGYNEQFF
d_call: NA; v_call: TRBV19; j_call: TRBJ2-4; clone_size: NA; cdr3_nt: TGTGCCAGTAGTATGGAGGGTCTCGAGTACTTC; cdr3_aa: CASSMEGLEYF
d_call: TRBD1; v_call: TRBV19; j_call: TRBJ2-1; clone_size: few; cdr3_nt: TGTGCCAGTAGCCCCGGGCAGGGGGCCTACAATGAGCAGTTCTTC; cdr3_aa: CASSPGQGAYNEQFF
d_call: NA; v_call: TRBV4-3; j_call: TRBJ1-3; clone_size: NA; cdr3_nt: TGCGCCAGCAGCCCCTCAACACCCAGGGGACCTGGAAACACCATATATTTT; cdr3_aa: CASSPSTPRGPGNTIYF
d_call: NA; v_call: TRBV7-9; j_call: TRBJ2-1; clone_size: NA; cdr3_nt: TGTGCCAGCAGCCCGAGGGCGGGGCCGTACAATGAGCAGTTCTTC; cdr3_aa: CASSPRAGPYNEQFF
d_call: NA; v_call: TRBV24-1; j_call: TRBJ2-3; clone_size: NA; cdr3_nt: TGTGCCACCAGTGGGGCCCCAAGCACAGATACGCAGTATTTT; cdr3_aa: CATSGAPSTDTQYF
d_call: NA; v_call: TRBV9; j_call: TRBJ1-3; clone_size: NA; cdr3_nt: TGTGCCAGCAGCCCACAGGGAAACACCATATATTTT; cdr3_aa: CASSPQGNTIYF
d_call: TRBD1; v_call: TRBV19; j_call: TRBJ1-3; clone_size: NA; cdr3_nt: TGTGCCAGTAGTGCGGACAGGGAAAACACCATATATTTT; cdr3_aa: CASSADRENTIYF
d_call: TRBD1; v_call: TRBV19; j_call: TRBJ1-1; clone_size: NA; cdr3_nt: TGTGCCAGTAGTATCACAGGGGGGAACACTGAAGCTTTCTTT; cdr3_aa: CASSITGGNTEAFF